The sequence of this TCR beta chain was determined in a study of T cells in Graves' hyperthyroidism and ophthalmopathy. Across the study: Peripheral blood was acquired at first diagnosis, ahead of any therapy whatsoever.

This clonotype appeared many times. Germline is not matched at one junction end, which may reflect a read error. TCR beta CDR3 sequences were amplified from RNA transcripts. The HTBI set primed first-round TCR CDR3 RT-PCR. MiXCR, applied by TCRdb to the multiplex PCR reads, yields one record per CDR3 protein. The profile shows about 320,000 distinct CDR3 sequences, over 15% of them singletons. Clinical symptoms, serum thyroxine and TRAb, thyroid ultrasound and orbital computed tomography together formed the diagnostic basis. The CDR3 spans 16 residues. Germline V gene lookup returns CDR1 SSHAT and CDR2 FNYEAQ (reference sequence).

The chain combines TRBV7-7 with TRBJ2-2, with a weak D call TRBD2 (7 bases). The sequence was obtained from a man aged 25-45 years with Graves' hyperthyroidism. Sequences were obtained from blood. As DNA, the CDR3 is TGTGCTAGCAGCTTAGGAGGGGGGGCTTCATCGAGGGAGCTGTTTTTT. Translation: CASSLGGGASSRELFF.